The clone carrying this T cell receptor (beta chain) occurred once. The data derive from a study of T cell responses to AZD1222 COVID-19 vaccine. Only in-frame clones appear in the TCRdb table, and some are missing; sequencing was by immunoSEQ multiplex PCR. The sample carries 150,000 to 200,000 clones, about 92% recorded once. Germline CDR1 is SGHVS and CDR2 is FNYEAQ. The V end lost 1 base, the J end lost 3 bases, and 19 bases lay between the germline ends. The CDR3 consists of 17 residues. The TCR sequence derives from an adult who received the AZD1222 COVID-19 vaccine. V usage is TRBV7-6 and J usage is TRBJ2-7; D gene uncertain. The sequencing used peripheral blood, collected 28 days after the second AZD1222 dose. CDR3 sequence: CASSLEGRVFSGYEQYF. The CDR3 DNA reads TGTGCCAGCAGCTTAGAGGGTAGGGTCTTCTCCGGCTACGAGCAGTACTTC.